Listed below are T cell receptor beta chains from one sample, sequenced in a study of blood T cell repertoires in COVID-19. The protocol was immunoSEQ multiplex PCR, while the TCRdb copy is restricted to in-frame clones and leaves out a portion. Among roughly 290,000 clones listed, about 80% were seen once. Sequenced sample: peripheral blood. All receptors come from a person between 65 and 79 years old with COVID-19, enrolled during active disease. Both conserved end residues are part of each CDR3. The order of the fields is clone size, V gene, CDR3 protein. Clone size is not always given. Where it is, it says once, few, many or a class for expanded clones.

clone_size: NA
v_call: TRBV29-1
cdr3_aa: CSSGQGFDEQYF

clone_size: NA
v_call: TRBV6-5
cdr3_aa: CASSHRTQGLPLHF

clone_size: few
v_call: TRBV11-3
cdr3_aa: CASSRLAGESEQFF

clone_size: NA
v_call: TRBV7-9
cdr3_aa: CASSFGDSRGFAGELFF

clone_size: NA
v_call: TRBV4-1
cdr3_aa: CASSQVSVSPLHF

clone_size: NA
v_call: TRBV11-2
cdr3_aa: CASSLVAGAPKNIQYF

clone_size: NA
v_call: TRBV29-1
cdr3_aa: CSVASGINTEAFF

clone_size: once
v_call: TRBV5-6
cdr3_aa: CASSTTDTYGYTF

clone_size: NA
v_call: TRBV5-5
cdr3_aa: CASSGGGDSEAFF

clone_size: NA
v_call: TRBV18
cdr3_aa: CASSPLSLAGARSTDTQYF

clone_size: NA
v_call: TRBV6-2/TRBV6-3
cdr3_aa: CASSSSLANITVRGQYF

clone_size: NA
v_call: TRBV19
cdr3_aa: CASSEPGTGSDEQYF

clone_size: NA
v_call: TRBV5-6
cdr3_aa: CASSFLGAGEEKLFF

clone_size: NA
v_call: TRBV4-2
cdr3_aa: CASSQDPFAPWESGRGWEKLFF

clone_size: NA
v_call: TRBV5-6
cdr3_aa: CASSYAGAKNIQYF

clone_size: NA
v_call: TRBV18
cdr3_aa: CASSPSIRGQRGTEAFF

clone_size: NA
v_call: TRBV7-2
cdr3_aa: CASSLVARDFPRGYTF

clone_size: NA
v_call: TRBV30
cdr3_aa: CAWIHAGRARSNNEQFF

clone_size: NA
v_call: TRBV27
cdr3_aa: CASSSITGSRGKLFF

clone_size: NA
v_call: TRBV10-3
cdr3_aa: CAISESGQSYEQYF

clone_size: NA
v_call: TRBV27
cdr3_aa: CASRRSMGYGESPLHF

clone_size: NA
v_call: TRBV6-1
cdr3_aa: CASSFLSSYEQYF

clone_size: NA
v_call: TRBV7-6
cdr3_aa: CASSPGGGGYEQYF

clone_size: NA
v_call: TRBV9
cdr3_aa: CASSVGAGGSYNSPLHF

clone_size: few
v_call: TRBV5-1
cdr3_aa: CASSLRGSDGELFF

clone_size: once
v_call: TRBV3-1/TRBV3-2
cdr3_aa: CASSQDSMGLAGDTQYF

clone_size: few
v_call: TRBV12-3/TRBV12-4
cdr3_aa: CASRWDSQSEQFF

clone_size: few
v_call: TRBV6-1
cdr3_aa: CASSEVDGTGNSPLHF

clone_size: once
v_call: TRBV6-5
cdr3_aa: CASSAGTGGNGYTF

clone_size: once
v_call: TRBV29-1
cdr3_aa: CSVTPVLAGELFF

clone_size: NA
v_call: TRBV4-3
cdr3_aa: CASSQGAYSGNTIYF

clone_size: NA
v_call: TRBV19
cdr3_aa: CASSIGSSNQPQHF

clone_size: NA
v_call: TRBV19
cdr3_aa: CASSIVRQRGEKLFF

clone_size: once
v_call: TRBV19
cdr3_aa: CASSILAGGAGELFF

clone_size: NA
v_call: TRBV9
cdr3_aa: CASSARQGAWTGELFF

clone_size: NA
v_call: TRBV7-8
cdr3_aa: CASSPRGIGELFF

clone_size: NA
v_call: TRBV27
cdr3_aa: CASSLLAGSTGELFF

clone_size: NA
v_call: TRBV27
cdr3_aa: CASSYREGGTQYF

clone_size: NA
v_call: TRBV21-1
cdr3_aa: CASSKGREMDTQYF

clone_size: few
v_call: TRBV28
cdr3_aa: CASRVSQGAGGYTF

clone_size: NA
v_call: TRBV7-2
cdr3_aa: CASSLGGGLQETQYF

clone_size: NA
v_call: TRBV9
cdr3_aa: CASSPGVKRYEQYF

clone_size: NA
v_call: TRBV4-3
cdr3_aa: CASSQALQGGREKLFF

clone_size: NA
v_call: TRBV7-9
cdr3_aa: CASSPRGLDTGELFF

clone_size: NA
v_call: TRBV7-9
cdr3_aa: CASSDRQGNRETQYF

clone_size: NA
v_call: TRBV5-1
cdr3_aa: CASSLAGDAGNTIYF

clone_size: NA
v_call: TRBV5-1
cdr3_aa: CASSLGTGGQPQHF

clone_size: NA
v_call: TRBV7-7
cdr3_aa: CASSLNSGGNNEQFF

clone_size: NA
v_call: TRBV15
cdr3_aa: CATSRDLGEKEAFF

clone_size: NA
v_call: TRBV5-4
cdr3_aa: CASSLYSGRAGYEQFF

clone_size: once
v_call: TRBV6-1
cdr3_aa: CASSESLSGRTKRDTQYF

clone_size: NA
v_call: TRBV18
cdr3_aa: CASSLTDGGQPQHF

clone_size: NA
v_call: TRBV7-9
cdr3_aa: CASSAESYEQYF

clone_size: NA
v_call: TRBV7-9
cdr3_aa: CASSSGLTGGRPHF

clone_size: NA
v_call: TRBV28
cdr3_aa: CASSGLAGLAKNIQYF

clone_size: NA
v_call: TRBV5-5
cdr3_aa: CASSLVGTLASVELFF